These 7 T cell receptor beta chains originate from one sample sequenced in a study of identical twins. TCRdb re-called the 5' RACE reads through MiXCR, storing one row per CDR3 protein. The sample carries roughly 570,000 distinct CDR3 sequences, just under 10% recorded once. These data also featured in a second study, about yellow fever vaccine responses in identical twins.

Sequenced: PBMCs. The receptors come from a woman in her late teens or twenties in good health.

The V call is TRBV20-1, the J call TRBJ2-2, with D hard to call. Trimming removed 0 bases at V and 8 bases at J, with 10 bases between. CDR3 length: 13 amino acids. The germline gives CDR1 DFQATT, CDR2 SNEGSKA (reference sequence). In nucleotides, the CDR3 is TGCAGTGCTAGAGATTCCGGCCCGGGGGAGCTGTTTTTT. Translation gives CSARDSGPGELFF.

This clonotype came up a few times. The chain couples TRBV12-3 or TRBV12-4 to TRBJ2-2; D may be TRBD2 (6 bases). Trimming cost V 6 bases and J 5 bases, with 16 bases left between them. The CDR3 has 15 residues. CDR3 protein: CASSRTDRGTGELFF. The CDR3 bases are TGTGCCAGCAGCCGGACCGATCGGGGGACCGGGGAGCTGTTTTTT.

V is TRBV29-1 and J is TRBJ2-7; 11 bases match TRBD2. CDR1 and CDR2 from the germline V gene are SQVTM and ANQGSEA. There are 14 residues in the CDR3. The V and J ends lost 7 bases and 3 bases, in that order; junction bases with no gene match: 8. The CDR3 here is CSAQLAGAGYEQYF. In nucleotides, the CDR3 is TGCAGCGCCCAACTAGCGGGAGCAGGCTACGAGCAGTACTTC.

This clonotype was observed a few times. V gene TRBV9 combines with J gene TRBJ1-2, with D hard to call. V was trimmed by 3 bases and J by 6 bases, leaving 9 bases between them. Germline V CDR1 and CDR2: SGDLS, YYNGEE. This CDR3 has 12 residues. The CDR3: CASSAGVDGYTF. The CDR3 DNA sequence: TGTGCCAGCAGCGCCGGGGTCGATGGCTACACCTTC.

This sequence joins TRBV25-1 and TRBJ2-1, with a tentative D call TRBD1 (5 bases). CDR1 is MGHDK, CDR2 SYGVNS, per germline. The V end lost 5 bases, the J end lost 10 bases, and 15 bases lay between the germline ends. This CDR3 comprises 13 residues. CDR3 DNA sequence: TGTGCCAGCAGTCAGCCAGGGTTGGAGGAGCAGTTCTTC. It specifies CASSQPGLEEQFF.

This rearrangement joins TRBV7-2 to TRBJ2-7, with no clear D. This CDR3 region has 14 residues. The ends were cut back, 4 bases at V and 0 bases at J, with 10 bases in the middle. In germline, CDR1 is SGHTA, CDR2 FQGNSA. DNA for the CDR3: TGTGCCAGCAGCTCGCGGTACAACTCCTACGAGCAGTACTTC. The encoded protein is CASSSRYNSYEQYF.

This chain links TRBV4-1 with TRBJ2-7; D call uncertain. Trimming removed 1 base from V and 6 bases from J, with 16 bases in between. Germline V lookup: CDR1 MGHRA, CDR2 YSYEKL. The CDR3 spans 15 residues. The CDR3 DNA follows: TGCGCCAGCAGCCAAGGCACCGAGCCAAAGGCCGAGCAGTACTTC. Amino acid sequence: CASSQGTEPKAEQYF.